These T cell receptor beta chains were read from a single sample in a study of early stage breast cancer tumors. Here immunoSEQ multiplex PCR was the method, and the copy in TCRdb shows in-frame clones only, minus some. The sample carries approximately 48,000 clones, about 90% recorded once. The sequenced sample consisted of blood. The source is a person in their 70s with breast cancer. Both conserved end residues are part of each CDR3. Fields, in order: clone size, V gene, J gene, D gene, CDR3 DNA, CDR3 protein. A D gene is named only where the DNA matches it firmly. The size field is filled for only some rows; it gives once, few, many or a size class.

-	TRBV5-4	TRBJ1-1	-	TGTGCCAGCAGCTTGTCACAGGCGAACACTGAAGCTTTCTTT	CASSLSQANTEAFF
-	TRBV5-5	TRBJ1-6	TRBD1	TGTGCCAGCAGCTTGGCGGACAGGGGTTCACCCCTCCACTTT	CASSLADRGSPLHF
-	TRBV11-2	TRBJ2-2	-	TGTGCCAGCAGCTCCACGAGCGGGGAGCTGTTTTTT	CASSSTSGELFF
-	TRBV9	TRBJ2-7	-	-	CASSVGEGAGVYF
-	TRBV10-3	TRBJ1-6	-	TGTGCCATCAATCTTACAGGGTTGGGGTCACCCCTCCACTTT	CAINLTGLGSPLHF
-	TRBV9	TRBJ1-6	-	TGTGCCAGCAGCGTAGCGGGCGGGAATTCACCCCTCCACTTT	CASSVAGGNSPLHF
-	TRBV10-3	TRBJ2-1	TRBD2	TGTGCCATCAGCCCGAGCGGGAAGGGGCTCAATGAGCAGTTCTTC	CAISPSGKGLNEQFF
-	TRBV25-1	TRBJ2-5	-	TGTGCCAGCAGTGAATGGGGGGGGCTAGAGACCCAGTACTTC	CASSEWGGLETQYF
-	TRBV6-6	TRBJ1-2	-	TGTGCCAGCAGTTACGAGGCGGGAACGGTTGGCTACACCTTC	CASSYEAGTVGYTF
-	TRBV7-9	TRBJ2-7	TRBD2	TGTGCCAGCAGCTTCGCGGGGGGATCCTACGAGCAGTACTTC	CASSFAGGSYEQYF
few	TRBV6-1	TRBJ1-2	-	TGTGCCAGCAGTGAAGGGCCCGCTAACTATGGCTACACCTTC	CASSEGPANYGYTF
-	TRBV2	TRBJ1-2	TRBD1	TGTGCCAGCAGTGAAGCGCCCAGAGGGACAGCATTAACCCATGCATATGGCTACACCTTC	CASSEAPRGTALTHAYGYTF
-	TRBV27	TRBJ2-3	TRBD2	TGTGCCAGTCGTCGGACTAGCGGGACTGATACGCAGTATTTT	CASRRTSGTDTQYF
-	TRBV9	TRBJ2-1	TRBD2	TGTGCCAGCAGCCCCCGACTAGCGGGGGATCGGGATGAGCAGTTCTTC	CASSPRLAGDRDEQFF
-	TRBV27	TRBJ2-5	-	TGTGCCACCTCTCTGGGGGCAGCCTCAGAGACCCAGTACTTC	CATSLGAASETQYF
-	TRBV27	TRBJ2-7	-	TGTGCCAGCAGGAGTAACTACGAGCAGTACTTC	CASRSNYEQYF